Sequencing of this T cell receptor (beta chain) was carried out in a study of blood T cell repertoires in COVID-19. The junction had 9 bases not matched to a gene; V was cut back by 6 bases and J by 5 bases. In germline, CDR1 is MDHEN, CDR2 SYDVKM. The CDR3 consists of 14 residues. Clones were read by immunoSEQ multiplex PCR, and TCRdb kept only the in-frame ones, dropping some. The sample yields 180,000 or so clones, approximately 85% seen once. Sequencing was performed on peripheral blood. This chain links TRBV28 with TRBJ2-5; 7 bases are shared with TRBD2. The TCR comes from a man between 60 and 75 years old with acute or convalescent COVID-19. Here the CDR3 reads CASSFAGGKETQYF. The CDR3 DNA sequence: TGTGCCAGCAGCTTCGCCGGGGGGAAGGAGACCCAGTACTTC.